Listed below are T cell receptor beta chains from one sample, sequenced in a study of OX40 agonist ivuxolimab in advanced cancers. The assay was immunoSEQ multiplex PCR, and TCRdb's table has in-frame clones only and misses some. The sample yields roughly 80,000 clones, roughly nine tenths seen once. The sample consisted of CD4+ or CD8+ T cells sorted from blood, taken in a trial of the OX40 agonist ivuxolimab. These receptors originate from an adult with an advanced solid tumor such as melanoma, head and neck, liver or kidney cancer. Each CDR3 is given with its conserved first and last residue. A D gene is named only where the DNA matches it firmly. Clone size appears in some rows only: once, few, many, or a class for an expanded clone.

CDR3: CASSRKGLAGAGGTGELFF
DNA: TGTGCCAGCAGCCGCAAGGGACTAGCGGGAGCCGGAGGCACCGGGGAGCTGTTTTTT
V: TRBV7-2
D: TRBD2
J: TRBJ2-2
size: -

CDR3: CASSLAGGSSYEQYF
DNA: TGTGCCAGCAGTTTAGCAGGCGGGAGCTCCTACGAGCAGTACTTC
V: TRBV28
D: TRBD2
J: TRBJ2-7
size: -

CDR3: CASSLVTNTEAFF
DNA: TGTGCCAGCAGTTTAGTGACGAACACTGAAGCTTTCTTT
V: TRBV28
D: -
J: TRBJ1-1
size: once

CDR3: CASSYDGNNYGYTF
DNA: TGTGCCAGCAGTTACGACGGCAACAACTATGGCTACACCTTC
V: TRBV6-6
D: -
J: TRBJ1-2
size: -

CDR3: CASSVAITDTQYF
DNA: TGCGCCAGCAGTGTTGCGATCACAGATACGCAGTATTTT
V: TRBV10-1
D: -
J: TRBJ2-3
size: -

CDR3: CASSAQGAGGEWYF
DNA: TGTGCCAGCAGCGCTCAGGGAGCGGGAGGTGAATGGTACTTC
V: TRBV9
D: TRBD2
J: TRBJ2-4
size: -

CDR3: CASSIRYVPGLQETQYF
DNA: TGTGCCAGTAGTATCCGCTACGTCCCGGGACTGCAAGAGACCCAGTACTTC
V: TRBV19
D: -
J: TRBJ2-5
size: -

CDR3: CASSQRIGGQPQHF
DNA: TGCGCCAGCAGCCAAAGGATAGGGGGTCAGCCCCAGCATTTT
V: TRBV4-1
D: -
J: TRBJ1-5
size: -

CDR3: CASSVESGSPYEQYF
DNA: TGTGCCAGCAGCGTAGAGTCGGGAAGCCCCTACGAGCAGTACTTC
V: TRBV9
D: -
J: TRBJ2-7
size: -

CDR3: CASSTGTGTLWNTGELFF
DNA: TGTGCCAGTAGTACCGGGACAGGGACATTGTGGAACACCGGGGAGCTGTTTTTT
V: TRBV19
D: TRBD1
J: TRBJ2-2
size: -

CDR3: CASSPGQYNEQFF
DNA: TGTGCCAGCTCACCGGGACAATACAATGAGCAGTTCTTC
V: TRBV18
D: -
J: TRBJ2-1
size: once

CDR3: CASSQVGYYTEAFF
DNA: TGTGCCAGCAGCCAGGTTGGTTACTACACTGAAGCTTTCTTT
V: TRBV5-8
D: -
J: TRBJ1-1
size: once

CDR3: CASGRGAFF
DNA: TGTGCCAGCGGACGAGGGGCTTTCTTT
V: TRBV2
D: -
J: TRBJ1-1
size: few

CDR3: CASSPPVTSGAYKNIQYF
DNA: TGTGCCAGCAGTCCACCTGTGACTAGCGGAGCCTACAAAAACATTCAGTACTTC
V: TRBV11-2
D: TRBD2
J: TRBJ2-4
size: -

CDR3: CASSIGVTGVYEQFF
DNA: TGTGCCAGTAGTATAGGGGTGACAGGGGTGTATGAGCAGTTCTTC
V: TRBV19
D: TRBD1
J: TRBJ2-1
size: -

CDR3: CASGQGEKLFF
DNA: TGCGCCAGCGGACAGGGTGAAAAACTGTTTTTT
V: TRBV10-2
D: TRBD1
J: TRBJ1-4
size: -

CDR3: CASSVTRDEKLFF
DNA: TGTGCCAGCAGTGTTACTAGGGATGAAAAACTGTTTTTT
V: TRBV2
D: -
J: TRBJ1-4
size: few

CDR3: CSVRGRTEDNYGYTF
DNA: TGCAGCGTCCGAGGTCGGACCGAGGATAACTATGGCTACACCTTC
V: TRBV29-1
D: -
J: TRBJ1-2
size: once

CDR3: CASSRQGLTNEKLFF
DNA: TGTGCCAGCAGCCGACAGGGTTTAACTAATGAAAAACTGTTTTTT
V: TRBV2
D: TRBD1
J: TRBJ1-4
size: -

CDR3: CSAALGTIQETQYF
DNA: TGCAGCGCCGCCCTAGGGACTATACAAGAGACCCAGTACTTC
V: TRBV29-1
D: TRBD2
J: TRBJ2-5
size: -

CDR3: CASSLKGEGTEAFF
DNA: TGTGCCAGCAGCTTAAAGGGGGAAGGTACTGAAGCTTTCTTT
V: TRBV7-9
D: -
J: TRBJ1-1
size: -

CDR3: CASWRQLNTEAFF
DNA: TGTGCCAGCTGGAGACAGTTGAACACTGAAGCTTTCTTT
V: TRBV6-1
D: -
J: TRBJ1-1
size: -

CDR3: CASSPTTANEAFF
DNA: TGTGCCAGCTCACCGACGACAGCCAATGAAGCTTTCTTT
V: TRBV18
D: -
J: TRBJ1-1
size: -

CDR3: CASSIGTAKNEKLFF
DNA: TGTGCCAGCAGCATTGGGACAGCAAAAAATGAAAAACTGTTTTTT
V: TRBV7-9
D: TRBD1
J: TRBJ1-4
size: -

CDR3: CASRGTAKNIQYF
DNA: TGTGCTTCTCGCGGGACAGCCAAAAACATTCAGTACTTC
V: TRBV19
D: -
J: TRBJ2-4
size: -

CDR3: CASSPRTEAFF
DNA: TGTGCCAGCAGCCCGCGCACTGAAGCTTTCTTT
V: TRBV7-9
D: -
J: TRBJ1-1
size: -

CDR3: CASSLDPRDGKYQETQYF
DNA: TGTGCCAGCAGCTTAGATCCGCGGGACGGGAAGTACCAAGAGACCCAGTACTTC
V: TRBV11-2
D: -
J: TRBJ2-5
size: -

CDR3: CASSDGGPYTGELFF
DNA: TGCGCCAGCAGTGACGGAGGGCCCTACACCGGGGAGCTGTTTTTT
V: TRBV10-1
D: -
J: TRBJ2-2
size: -

CDR3: CASSAQGTYEQYF
DNA: TGTGCCAGCAGCGCACAGGGGACCTACGAGCAGTACTTC
V: TRBV2
D: TRBD1
J: TRBJ2-7
size: -

CDR3: CASRGPKGQGARGYTF
DNA: TGTGCCAGCAGAGGCCCTAAGGGACAGGGGGCGCGGGGCTACACCTTC
V: TRBV2
D: TRBD1
J: TRBJ1-2
size: -

CDR3: CASRPGGLQETQYF
DNA: TGTGCCAGCAGACCCGGAGGGCTCCAAGAGACCCAGTACTTC
V: TRBV6-6
D: -
J: TRBJ2-5
size: -

CDR3: CASSAASGSFTYNEQFF
DNA: TGTGCCAGTAGTGCGGCTAGCGGGAGTTTCACCTACAATGAGCAGTTCTTC
V: TRBV19
D: TRBD2
J: TRBJ2-1
size: -

CDR3: CASRRTTNTGELFF
DNA: TGTGCCAGCCGGCGGACAACGAACACCGGGGAGCTGTTTTTT
V: TRBV9
D: -
J: TRBJ2-2
size: -

CDR3: CASSEAYGGLQYNEQFF
DNA: TGTGCCAGCAGTGAAGCCTACGGGGGACTTCAGTACAATGAGCAGTTCTTC
V: TRBV6-1
D: -
J: TRBJ2-1
size: -

CDR3: CASGGGGPTDTQYF
DNA: TGTGCCAGCGGGGGGGGAGGGCCCACAGATACGCAGTATTTT
V: TRBV2
D: TRBD2
J: TRBJ2-3
size: once

CDR3: CASSLMWTGVKNEQFF
DNA: TGTGCCAGCAGCTTAATGTGGACAGGGGTGAAAAATGAGCAGTTCTTC
V: TRBV7-2
D: TRBD1
J: TRBJ2-1
size: -

CDR3: CAWKWAGSSYGYTF
DNA: TGTGCCTGGAAATGGGCAGGTAGTTCGTATGGCTACACCTTC
V: TRBV30
D: -
J: TRBJ1-2
size: -

CDR3: CASSLAATEAFF
DNA: TGTGCCAGCAGCTTGGCTGCCACTGAAGCTTTCTTT
V: TRBV5-4
D: -
J: TRBJ1-1
size: -

CDR3: CASTTRGAGQAYEQYF
DNA: TGTGCCAGCACCACTAGAGGGGCAGGGCAGGCCTACGAGCAGTACTTC
V: TRBV27
D: -
J: TRBJ2-7
size: -

CDR3: CASSLGSGATNEKLFF
DNA: TGTGCCAGCAGCTTAGGATCGGGGGCAACTAATGAAAAACTGTTTTTT
V: TRBV7-9
D: -
J: TRBJ1-4
size: -

CDR3: CASSDGGQTRGGETQYF
DNA: TGTGCCAGCAGTGATGGGGGACAGACCCGAGGTGGAGAGACCCAGTACTTC
V: TRBV25-1
D: TRBD1
J: TRBJ2-5
size: -

CDR3: CASSTAGVPGEQYF
DNA: TGTGCCAGCAGCACCGCAGGGGTCCCGGGGGAGCAGTACTTC
V: TRBV28
D: -
J: TRBJ2-7
size: -

CDR3: CASSPFTGGGNTIYF
DNA: TGTGCCAGCAGCCCCTTCACAGGGGGTGGAAACACCATATATTTT
V: TRBV7-2
D: TRBD1
J: TRBJ1-3
size: -

CDR3: CSVLAGDEQYF
DNA: TGCAGTGTTCTAGCGGGAGATGAGCAGTACTTC
V: TRBV20-1
D: TRBD2
J: TRBJ2-7
size: -

CDR3: CSASGLAEAFF
DNA: TGCAGTGCTTCCGGGTTAGCTGAAGCTTTCTTT
V: TRBV20-1
D: -
J: TRBJ1-1
size: -

CDR3: CASTPPGQPNTEAFF
DNA: TGTGCCAGCACCCCCCCCGGTCAGCCGAACACTGAAGCTTTCTTT
V: TRBV6-5
D: -
J: TRBJ1-1
size: -

CDR3: CAWEGQGASTEAFF
DNA: TGTGCCTGGGAGGGACAGGGGGCGAGCACTGAAGCTTTCTTT
V: TRBV30
D: TRBD1
J: TRBJ1-1
size: -

CDR3: CASSPSGTGELFF
DNA: TGTGCCAGCAGCCCCTCGGGCACCGGGGAGCTGTTTTTT
V: TRBV7-8
D: -
J: TRBJ2-2
size: -

CDR3: CASSFGYITYNEQFF
DNA: TGTGCCAGCAGCTTTGGCTATATCACCTACAATGAGCAGTTCTTC
V: TRBV7-2
D: -
J: TRBJ2-1
size: -

CDR3: CASRSPVSIAYGYTF
DNA: TGTGCCAGTCGATCCCCCGTATCGATAGCCTATGGCTACACCTTC
V: TRBV28
D: -
J: TRBJ1-2
size: -